This TCR beta chain comes out of a study of T cell repertoires in cytomegalovirus infection. Study in general: As its CMV epitopes, the study selected recently identified HLA-C-restricted and well-studied HLA-B-restricted targets. Public TCR beta signature analysis indicated the presence of both CMV infection and matching HLA type. Findings and limits, study-wide: Based on cumulative public TCR beta family frequency, carriers of CMV plus the relevant HLA were identified.

CDR1 and CDR2 (germline): SGHAT, FQNNGV. The CDR3 contains 13 residues. Trimming left V 1 base short and J 4 bases short, with 8 bases between. This clonotype was found once. Its antigen is not known. TCRdb re-analysed the reads in MiXCR, keeping a single row per CDR3 protein. The table lists around 800,000 distinct CDR3 sequences, around a third of them singletons, with around 12% in the top ten. The sample in question was cultured CD8+ T cells from PBMCs, obtained from culture after CMV antigen stimulation. The rearrangement joins TRBV11-2 to TRBJ2-7; D is undetermined. This TCR came from a human donor in good health (CMV status not recorded). Some clones in this sample may be carry-over from other donors' samples. CDR3 bases: TGTGCCAGCAGCTTAGGACCGCAATACGAGCAGTACGTC. As protein: CASSLGPQYEQYV.